A single sample is the source of the 14 T cell receptor beta chains below, sequenced in a study of blood T cell repertoires in COVID-19. The repertoire was sequenced with immunoSEQ multiplex PCR; TCRdb's copy has only in-frame clones and lacks some. This table has some 97,000 clones, roughly 92% appearing once. Sequencing was done on a sample of peripheral blood. Source of these receptors: a man aged 45-65 years with active COVID-19.

The sample holds a few counts of this clone. V is TRBV5-1 and J is TRBJ1-2; the D is unclear. The CDR3 totals 17 residues. CDR1 is SGHRS, CDR2 YFSETQ, per germline. With 2 bases removed from V and 5 bases from J, the gap between germline ends came to 22 bases. This CDR3 is CASSFDTSHARIYGYTF. CDR3 coding DNA: TGCGCCAGCAGCTTCGACACATCCCACGCTCGGATTTATGGCTACACCTTC.

This clone was detected once. The chain employs TRBV10-1 and TRBJ2-1; weak D call: TRBD2 (6 bases). The CDR3 has 13 residues. Trimming took 8 bases from V and 6 from J, leaving 14 bases between them. The germline V gene has CDR1 WNHNN and CDR2 SYGVQD (reference sequence). The CDR3 sequence is CASGGLGGNEQFF. The CDR3 DNA reads as TGCGCCAGCGGGGGACTCGGGGGCAATGAGCAGTTCTTC.

V usage is TRBV4-1 and J usage is TRBJ2-6; the match to TRBD1 covers 10 bases. The CDR3 has 18 residues. The trim removed 4 bases at V and 0 bases at J, leaving 6 bases unmatched. CDR1 and CDR2 (germline): MGHRA, YSYEKL. DNA of the CDR3: TGCGCCAGCAGCCGCCGACAGGGGGCAAGCTCTGGGGCCAACGTCCTGACTTTC. It is translated as CASSRRQGASSGANVLTF.

The chain employs TRBV9 and TRBJ1-6, with TRBD1 identical over 7 bases. The CDR3 contains 14 residues. From germline, CDR1 is SGDLS and CDR2 YYNGEE. V shed 4 bases, J shed 8 bases, and the junction held 6 bases outside the gene matches. DNA for the CDR3: TGTGCCAGCAGCAGTGGGGACAGAGATTCACCCCTCCACTTT. Residues: CASSSGDRDSPLHF.

The V call is TRBV19, the J call TRBJ1-2; 9 bases are shared with TRBD1. Germline-derived CDR1 and CDR2 are LNHDA and SQIVND (reference sequence). Losses at the gene ends were 6 bases for V and 4 bases for J; bases not matched to a gene: 9. There are 15 residues in the CDR3. CDR3 protein: CASRSPGTGSYGYTF. CDR3 coding DNA: TGTGCCAGTAGAAGTCCCGGGACAGGGTCCTATGGCTACACCTTC.

This clone occurred once. The rearrangement links TRBV24-1 to TRBJ2-1; 10 bases align to TRBD2. The CDR3 consists of 17 residues. Germline V gene data show CDR1 as KGHDR and CDR2 as SFDVKD. The trim removed 5 bases at V and 8 bases at J, leaving 14 bases unmatched. CDR3 in DNA: TGTGCCACCAGTGGTTGGGGAGCGGGAGGGAATCGGGATGAGCAGTTCTTC. Its translation: CATSGWGAGGNRDEQFF.

The chain uses TRBV30 and TRBJ1-2; no clear D gene. V gave up 4 bases and J gave up 2 bases, with 11 bases separating them. Germline V lookup: CDR1 GTSNPN, CDR2 SVGIG (reference sequence). The CDR3 loop spans 13 amino acids. CDR3 sequence: CAWKGVSNYGYTF. The CDR3 DNA reads as TGTGCCTGGAAGGGAGTCTCGAACTATGGCTACACCTTC.

The chain combines TRBV5-1 with TRBJ1-1; TRBD1 aligns across 10 bases. The V and J ends lost 5 bases and 2 bases, in that order; junction bases with no gene match: 3. Germline-derived CDR1 and CDR2 are SGHRS and YFSETQ. The CDR3 is 14 residues long. The CDR3 DNA reads as TGCGCCAGCAGGTCGACAGGGGGCAACACTGAAGCTTTCTTT. Protein sequence: CASRSTGGNTEAFF.

V gene TRBV2 combines with J gene TRBJ2-5, with 8 positions matching TRBD1. Germline CDR1 is SNHLY and CDR2 is FYNNEI. The J segment lost 5 bases and the V segment lost 9 bases, leaving 5 bases of the junction unmatched. The CDR3 loop spans 12 amino acids. The CDR3 sequence: CARTGAGETQYF. CDR3 DNA: TGTGCCAGGACAGGGGCCGGGGAGACCCAGTACTTC. Full variable domain (missing parts from reference TRBV2 and TRBJ2-5): EPEVTQTPSHQVTQMGQEVILRCVPISNHLYFYWYRQILGQKVEFLVSFYNNEISEKSEIFDDQFSVERPDGSNFTLKIRSTKLEDSAMYFCARTGAGETQYFGPGTRLLVL.

The V gene is TRBV24-1, the J gene TRBJ1-2; D is uncertain. This CDR3 contains 12 residues. V dropped 7 bases and J dropped 8 bases, with 13 bases sitting between them. Germline-derived CDR1 and CDR2 are KGHDR and SFDVKD. The CDR3 bases are TGTGCCACCAGGGACTCCCTGGGGGGCTACACCTTC. Translation gives CATRDSLGGYTF.

The rearrangement joins TRBV6-5 to TRBJ2-2; unclear D gene. V lost 5 bases to trimming and J lost 1 base, with 8 bases between them. This CDR3 contains 14 residues. Per the germline V gene, CDR1 is MNHEY and CDR2 is SVGAGI. The CDR3 nucleotides are TGTGCCAGCAGTCATGTTCAGAACACCGGGGAGCTGTTTTTT. The encoded protein is CASSHVQNTGELFF.

The rearrangement uses TRBV5-6 and TRBJ1-2; D uncertain. The CDR3 has 14 residues. Trimming took off 4 bases at V and 8 bases at J, with 18 bases between the two ends. CDR1 is SGHDT and CDR2 is YYEEEE in the germline V gene. This CDR3 is CASSDDGNNEGYTF. CDR3 in DNA: TGTGCCAGCAGCGACGACGGGAACAATGAGGGCTACACCTTC.

This clone was seen once. The chain couples TRBV19 to TRBJ1-2; D ambiguous. V gave up 3 bases and J gave up 3 bases, with 11 bases separating them. The CDR3 spans 14 residues. CDR1 and CDR2 from the germline V gene are LNHDA and SQIVND (reference sequence). The DNA for the CDR3 is TGTGCCAGTAGTATTCGCCAGGAGGACTATGGCTACACCTTC. Encoded protein: CASSIRQEDYGYTF.

This clone was observed a single time. The chain joins TRBV6-5 to TRBJ2-2, with 10 bases matching TRBD2. CDR3 size: 14 residues. V lost 10 bases to trimming and J lost 3 bases; unmatched junction nucleotides: 5. Germline V lookup: CDR1 MNHEY, CDR2 SVGAGI. The CDR3 sequence: CATRTSGYTGELFF. CDR3 DNA sequence: TGTGCCACCAGGACTAGCGGATACACCGGGGAGCTGTTTTTT.